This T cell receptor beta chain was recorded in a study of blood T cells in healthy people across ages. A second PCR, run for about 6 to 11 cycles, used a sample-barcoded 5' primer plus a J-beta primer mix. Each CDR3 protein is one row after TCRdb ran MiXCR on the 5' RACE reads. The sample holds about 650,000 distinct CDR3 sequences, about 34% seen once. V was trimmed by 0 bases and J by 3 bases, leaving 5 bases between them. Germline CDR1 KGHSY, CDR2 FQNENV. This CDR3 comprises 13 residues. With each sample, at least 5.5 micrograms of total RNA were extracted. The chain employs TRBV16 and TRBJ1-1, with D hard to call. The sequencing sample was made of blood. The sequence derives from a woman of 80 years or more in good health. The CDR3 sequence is CASSQSGYTEAFF. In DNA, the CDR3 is TGTGCCAGCAGCCAATCGGGGTACACTGAAGCTTTCTTT. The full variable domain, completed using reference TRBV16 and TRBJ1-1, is GEEVAQTPKHLVRGEGQKAKLYCAPIKGHSYVFWYQQVLKNEFKFLISFQNENVFDETGMPKERFSAKCLPNSPCSLEIQATKLEDSAVYFCASSQSGYTEAFFGQGTRLTVV.